What follows are 4 T cell receptor beta chains derived from one specimen sequenced in a study of shared clonotypes between healthy human individuals. Method: immunoSEQ multiplex PCR; TCRdb's copy keeps in-frame clones and lacks some. The table has 2,500,000 or so clones, 93% seen once; the top ten hold more than 0.35%. The sequenced sample consisted of naive CD4+ T cells from PBMCs. As for subset: CD45RA+ positively selected. Source of these receptors: a man aged 18 to 35 in good health. Some clones in this sample may be carry-over from other donors' samples.

In regard to this clone: This specimen includes other DNA sequences encoding the same CDR3. The chain employs TRBV7-2 and TRBJ1-5; possibly TRBD1 for D (5 bases). The V end lost 2 bases, the J end lost 1 base, and 9 bases lay between the germline ends. Germline CDR1 SGHTA, CDR2 FQGNSA. The CDR3 loop spans 15 amino acids. This CDR3 reads CASSLQGLSNQPQHF. For the CDR3, the DNA is TGTGCCAGCAGCTTACAGGGTTTAAGCAATCAGCCCCAGCATTTT.

The chain combines TRBV7-2 with TRBJ2-3; D ambiguous. This CDR3 comprises 14 residues. V was cut by 4 bases and J by 0 bases, with 8 bases left in between. The germline gives CDR1 SGHTA, CDR2 FQGNSA. The CDR3 reads CASSSTLSTDTQYF. The CDR3 DNA is TGTGCCAGCAGCTCGACCCTTAGCACAGATACGCAGTATTTT.

The rearrangement links TRBV19 to TRBJ1-1; the D is unclear. V lost 4 bases and J 5 bases, leaving 14 bases between the germline ends. There are 14 residues in the CDR3. The V gene's germline CDR1 is LNHDA and CDR2 SQIVND (reference sequence). The CDR3 spells CASSNLGQRTEAFF. The CDR3 nucleotides read TGTGCCAGTAGTAACCTGGGCCAAAGAACTGAAGCTTTCTTT.

V is TRBV6-5 and J is TRBJ2-7; 9 positions match TRBD1. This CDR3 is 16 amino acids long. Per the germline V gene, CDR1 is MNHEY and CDR2 is SVGAGI. V trimming: 0 bases; J trimming: 5 bases; junction bases outside the gene matches: 8. The CDR3 loop reads CASSYSSGTGPHEQYF. In DNA, the CDR3 is TGTGCCAGCAGTTACTCGAGTGGGACAGGGCCCCACGAGCAGTACTTC.